One sample yielded the 10 T cell receptor beta chains listed below, sequenced in a study of a mutant IDH1 vaccine in newly diagnosed glioma. Method: immunoSEQ multiplex PCR; TCRdb's copy keeps in-frame clones and lacks some. Seen here are fewer than 70,000 clones, about 90% observed once, and the top ten hold about 4.2%. No antigen has been identified for these receptors. This sample's time point: week 5, during vaccination. Vaccinated patients received 300 ug of mutant IDH1 20-mer peptide per dose, with topical imiquimod. The sample here was PBMCs, taken from a glioma patient whose treatment included an IDH1 peptide vaccine. The receptors were gathered from a woman in her thirties or forties with glioma.

The CDR3 region has the DNA TGCGCCAGCAGCTGGGGGGGTTCAAGCTCTGGAAACACCATATATTTT. It translates to CASSWGGSSSGNTIYF. The chain uses TRBV5-1 and TRBJ1-3; maybe TRBD1 (5 bases). This CDR3 has 16 amino acids. Germline CDR1 is SGHRS and CDR2 is YFSETQ. Trimming removed 3 bases at V and 0 bases at J, with 13 bases between.

The rearrangement joins TRBV2 to TRBJ1-2; perhaps TRBD1 as D (6 bases). Looked up from germline, CDR1 is SNHLY and CDR2 is FYNNEI. Trimming pared 5 bases from V and 6 bases from J, leaving 13 bases between. This CDR3 region has 13 residues. The CDR3 sequence is CASSSRGGDGYTF. In DNA form, the CDR3 reads TGTGCCAGCAGTTCCAGGGGAGGCGATGGCTACACCTTC.

CDR3 sequence: CASSDMDTQYF. The CDR3 nucleotides are TGTGCCAGCAGCGATATGGATACGCAGTATTTT. The V and J genes are TRBV6-6 and TRBJ2-3; D is unresolved. The CDR3 spans 11 residues. CDR1 and CDR2 from the germline V gene are MNHNY and SVGAGI (reference sequence). V was trimmed by 6 bases and J by 6 bases, leaving 7 bases between them.

This chain links TRBV28 with TRBJ1-5, with D perhaps TRBD1 (6 bases). The V gene's germline CDR1 is MDHEN and CDR2 SYDVKM. The CDR3 length is 15 residues. The V gene lost 3 bases and the J gene lost 6 bases, with 15 bases spanning the gap. The CDR3 nucleotides are TGTGCCAGCAGTTTTGGGTCAGGGGCCGGTCAGCCCCAGCATTTT. Encoded protein: CASSFGSGAGQPQHF.

The chain is built from TRBV5-1 and TRBJ2-5, with 11 nucleotides matching TRBD2. V lost 1 base and J lost 4; bases outside the gene matches: 0. Germline lookup yields CDR1 SGHRS and CDR2 YFSETQ. This CDR3 has 14 amino acids. The chain's CDR3 is CASSLTSGGETQYF. Here the CDR3 DNA reads TGCGCCAGCAGCTTGACTAGCGGGGGAGAGACCCAGTACTTC.

The V call is TRBV27, the J call TRBJ2-3, with D tentatively TRBD2 (6 bases). CDR1 is MNHEY, CDR2 SMNVEV, per germline (reference sequence). The CDR3 is 13 amino acids. Trimming stripped 6 bases from V and 5 bases from J, with 12 bases between. CDR3 DNA sequence: TGTGCCAGCAGCGCGACTAGAGTAGATACGCAGTATTTT. The encoded protein is CASSATRVDTQYF.

This chain links TRBV18 with TRBJ2-1; D is perhaps TRBD1 (6 bases). V lost 1 base to trimming and J lost 4 bases, with 11 bases between them. The CDR3 covers 15 residues. CDR1 and CDR2 from the germline V gene are KGHSH and LQKENI. For the CDR3, the DNA is TGTGCCAGCTCACCACGTCACAGGGAGTACAATGAGCAGTTCTTC. As protein: CASSPRHREYNEQFF.

The rearrangement links TRBV10-2 to TRBJ1-4, with 7 bases that match TRBD1. V lost 6 bases and J lost 7; bases outside the gene matches: 11. Germline V CDR1 and CDR2: WSHSY, SAAADI. This CDR3 region has 15 residues. The CDR3 loop reads CASRDPGGSSEKLFF. DNA for the CDR3: TGCGCCAGCAGGGACCCAGGGGGTAGTAGTGAAAAACTGTTTTTT.

This clone was counted a single time. In DNA, the CDR3 is TGTGCCAGCAGCTCTAGACTAGCGGGAAGGGATGCAGATACGCAGTATTTT. This translates into CASSSRLAGRDADTQYF. This chain uses TRBV11-2 with TRBJ2-3, with TRBD2 matching over 11 bases. Germline lookup yields CDR1 SGHAT and CDR2 FQNNGV. V lost 4 bases, J lost 4 bases, and 10 bases stayed unmatched. There are 17 residues in the CDR3.

J is TRBJ1-1 and V is TRBV7-9, with TRBD1 matching over 9 bases. The CDR3 runs to 15 residues. V shed 0 bases, J shed 6 bases, and the junction held 5 bases outside the gene matches. The germline CDR1 and CDR2 sequences are SEHNR and FQNEAQ (reference sequence). The CDR3 here is CASSLATGGWAEAFF. CDR3 coding DNA: TGTGCCAGCAGCTTAGCCACAGGGGGCTGGGCTGAAGCTTTCTTT.